This T cell receptor beta chain was sequenced in a study of response to subunit inactivated influenza vaccine. Germline values: CDR1 DFQATT, CDR2 SNEGSKA (reference sequence). Trimming at V came to 5 bases and at J to 2 bases, leaving 8 bases not matched to a gene. The CDR3 is 15 amino acids. TCRdb re-derived calls from the RT-PCR reads in MiXCR, one entry per CDR3 protein. The repertoire consists of over 750,000 distinct CDR3 sequences, with about 20% occurring once and the leading ten covering roughly 10%. The input for sequencing was PBMCs from blood, taken around 5 days after vaccination. The clonotype was recovered from a man aged 50 to 59 who received an inactivated influenza vaccine. This chain uses TRBV20-1 with TRBJ1-5, with 8 bases aligning to TRBD1. CDR3 protein: CSASPTGAGNQPQHF. For the CDR3, the DNA is TGCAGTGCTTCCCCGACAGGGGCTGGCAATCAGCCCCAGCATTTT.